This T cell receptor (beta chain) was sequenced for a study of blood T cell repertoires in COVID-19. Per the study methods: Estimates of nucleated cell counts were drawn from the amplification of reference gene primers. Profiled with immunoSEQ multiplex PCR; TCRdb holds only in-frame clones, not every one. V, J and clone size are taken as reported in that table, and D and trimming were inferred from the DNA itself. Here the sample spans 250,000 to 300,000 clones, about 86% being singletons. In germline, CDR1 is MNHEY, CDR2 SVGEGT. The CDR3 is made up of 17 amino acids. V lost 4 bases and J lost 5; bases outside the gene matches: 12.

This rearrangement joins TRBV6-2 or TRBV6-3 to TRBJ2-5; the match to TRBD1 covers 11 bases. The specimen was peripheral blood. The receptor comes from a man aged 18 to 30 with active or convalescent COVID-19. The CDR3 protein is CASSLQSDRGRRETQYF. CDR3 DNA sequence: TGTGCCAGCAGTTTGCAATCGGACAGGGGGCGTAGGGAGACCCAGTACTTC.